The clone carrying this T cell receptor beta chain was counted ten times or more. The antigen remains undetermined. Because the library targeted alpha chains, this beta chain is an off-target read whose size means little. The CDR3 length is 13 residues. Germline trimming cut 5 bases from V and 4 bases from J; bases unmatched to any gene: 4. Per germline, CDR1 DFQATT and CDR2 SNEGSKA (reference sequence). TCR cDNA molecules were tagged individually, and each one carried a unique molecular identifier. Each CDR3 protein is one row after TCRdb ran MiXCR on the 5' RACE reads. The table lists more than 10,000 distinct CDR3 sequences, roughly 6% of them singletons, with 11% in the top ten. Indicated time point: sample taken at primary tumor resection. The authors sequenced whole RNA from tumor, nontumor lung or frozen PBMC without sorting. These data belong to a study of spatial heterogeneity in lung cancer. Study in general: Among detected sequences, beta-chain ones consistently exceeded alpha-chain ones in number. Every unique TCR and UMI combination, on average, appeared more than ten times in raw reads.

Findings and caveats of the study: Mutation tallies in tumors tracked expanded intratumoral alpha and beta TCR counts.

The chain combines TRBV20-1 with TRBJ2-7; 11 positions agree with TRBD2. This receptor was taken from a female donor with early-stage non-small cell lung cancer. The sample consisted of lung tumor tissue, taken at surgery. The CDR3 sequence: CSAASSGGYEQYF. CDR3 bases: TGCAGTGCTGCTTCTAGCGGGGGGTACGAGCAGTACTTC.